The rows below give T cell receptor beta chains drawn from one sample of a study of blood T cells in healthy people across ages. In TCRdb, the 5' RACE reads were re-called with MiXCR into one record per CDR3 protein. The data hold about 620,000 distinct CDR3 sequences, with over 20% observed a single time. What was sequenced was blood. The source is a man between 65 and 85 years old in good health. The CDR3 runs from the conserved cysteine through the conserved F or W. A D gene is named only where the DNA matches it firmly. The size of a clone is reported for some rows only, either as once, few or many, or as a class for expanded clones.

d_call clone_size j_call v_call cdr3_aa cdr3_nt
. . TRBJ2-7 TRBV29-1 CSAQGGRGYEQYF TGCAGCGCCCAAGGGGGTAGGGGCTACGAGCAGTACTTC
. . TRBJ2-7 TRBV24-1 CATSDLGDWNF TGTGCCACCAGTGATTTAGGGGACTGGAACTTC
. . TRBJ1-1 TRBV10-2 CASTPSRVNTEAFF TGCGCCAGCACCCCGTCTAGGGTGAACACTGAAGCTTTCTTT
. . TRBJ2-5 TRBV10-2 CASTDGPGEQYF TGCGCCAGCACTGACGGGCCGGGGGAGCAGTACTTC
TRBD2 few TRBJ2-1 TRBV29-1 CSAPGLPFYSEQFF TGCAGCGCTCCGGGACTACCGTTCTACAGTGAGCAGTTCTTC
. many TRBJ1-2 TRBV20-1 CSARDSNYGYTF TGCAGTGCTAGGGACAGCAACTATGGCTACACCTTC
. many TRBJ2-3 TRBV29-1 CSVEFGDTQYF TGCAGCGTTGAATTCGGGGATACGCAGTATTTT
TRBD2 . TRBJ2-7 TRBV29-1 CSVEASGTTYEQYF TGCAGCGTTGAGGCTTCAGGGACTACCTACGAGCAGTACTTC
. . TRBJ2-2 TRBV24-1 CATSDAGQYTGELFF TGTGCCACCAGTGATGCAGGACAGTACACCGGGGAGCTGTTTTTT
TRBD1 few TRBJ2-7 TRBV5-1 CASSLRTGVHEQYF TGCGCCAGCAGCTTGCGGACAGGGGTCCACGAGCAGTACTTC
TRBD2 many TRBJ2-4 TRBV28 CASSPHTSGSYNIQYF TGTGCCAGCAGTCCTCACACTAGCGGGAGCTATAACATTCAGTACTTC